A selection of T cell receptor beta chains follows, all from one sample in a study of T cell changes during pregnancy in multiple sclerosis. Libraries were prepared by immunoSEQ multiplex PCR; TCRdb keeps only in-frame clonotypes and omits some of them. The data hold approximately 52,000 clones, with about 92% observed a single time. Here the sequenced sample was CD4+ T cells from peripheral blood mononuclear cells, taken in the third trimester of pregnancy. These receptors came from a female donor with multiple sclerosis, enrolled in a pregnancy study. The conserved cysteine and the conserved F or W are not part of the CDR3 here. Fields, in order: CDR3 protein, J gene, V gene, clone size. Rows give clone size only sometimes, using once, few, many, or a class for an expanded clone.

ASSQVEGTLAKNIQY	TRBJ2-4	TRBV4-2	NA
ASSSSRTGKSEQF	TRBJ2-1	TRBV6-5	NA
ASSITQVGDQPQH	TRBJ1-5	TRBV19	NA
ASSLSYRVYGYT	TRBJ1-2	TRBV27	once
ASSPIRWEFGYT	TRBJ1-2	TRBV9	NA
ASSPTGWEANVLT	TRBJ2-6	TRBV18	NA
AWSRDSGSGNTIY	TRBJ1-3	TRBV30	few
ASSSRGQQPYEQY	TRBJ2-7	TRBV5-1	NA
ASRQSGTSGRSSYNEQF	TRBJ2-1	TRBV2	NA
ASSVGAQGTNEKLF	TRBJ1-4	TRBV9	NA
ASSLPGQGANYGYT	TRBJ1-2	TRBV19	NA
ASSVTGTGEKLF	TRBJ1-4	TRBV9	NA
ASSHPYNEQF	TRBJ2-1	TRBV6-6	NA
SERGDTDTQY	TRBJ2-3	TRBV29-1	NA
ASSVTRTSGTNEQF	TRBJ2-1	TRBV9	NA
ASSPREEAANYEQY	TRBJ2-7	TRBV7-2	NA
ASRGDSGRPTDTQY	TRBJ2-3	TRBV9	NA
ASSLRGEETQY	TRBJ2-5	TRBV5-4	NA
ASSLWSTGANVLT	TRBJ2-6	TRBV6-5	NA
ASSSGTSGGEQF	TRBJ2-1	TRBV7-9	NA
ASSPIDRAETQY	TRBJ2-5	TRBV18	NA
ASSLVIVAKNIQY	TRBJ2-4	TRBV11-2	NA
ASSLPGALH	TRBJ1-6	TRBV2	NA
ASSLSPVNTEAF	TRBJ1-1	TRBV27	NA
ASSPGLAGFYEQY	TRBJ2-7	TRBV7-2	NA
ASSESRANSPLH	TRBJ1-6	TRBV2	few
ASSLYQGGNQPQH	TRBJ1-5	TRBV7-2	NA
ASSMDSQYGYT	TRBJ1-2	TRBV7-3	once
ASSGTGGQNQPQH	TRBJ1-5	TRBV6-1	NA